This T cell receptor (beta chain) was identified during a study of cytomegalovirus exposure and HLA in healthy donors. Study-level results: A later look showed TCR association rates differing by HLA locus, highest for DRB1 and lowest for HLA-C.

PCR amplification relied on 60 Vbeta primers (plus 13 Jbeta primers). Profiled with immunoSEQ multiplex PCR; TCRdb holds only in-frame clones, not every one. This table has 55,000 to 70,000 clones, around four fifths appearing once. Details on this clone: Its target is not known.

The J segment lost 7 bases and the V segment lost 6 bases, leaving 8 bases of the junction unmatched. CDR1 WSHSY and CDR2 SAAADI come from the germline V gene. The CDR3 has 14 amino acids. The TCR was taken from a male donor in good health and CMV-seropositive. V is TRBV10-2 and J is TRBJ1-2, with 10 bases that match TRBD1. Material: PBMCs. The CDR3: CASSPGTGVGGYTF. CDR3 in DNA: TGCGCCAGCAGCCCCGGGACAGGGGTTGGTGGCTACACCTTC.